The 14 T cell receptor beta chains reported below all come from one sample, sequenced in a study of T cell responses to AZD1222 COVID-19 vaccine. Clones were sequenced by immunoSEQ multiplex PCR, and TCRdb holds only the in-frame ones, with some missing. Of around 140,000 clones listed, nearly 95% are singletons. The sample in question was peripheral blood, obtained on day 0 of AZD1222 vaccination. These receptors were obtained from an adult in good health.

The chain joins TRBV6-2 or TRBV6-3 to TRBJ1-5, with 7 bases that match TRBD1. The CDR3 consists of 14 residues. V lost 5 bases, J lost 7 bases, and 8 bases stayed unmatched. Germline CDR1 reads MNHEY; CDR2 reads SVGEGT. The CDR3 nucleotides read TGTGCCAGCAGTGACACCTACAGGGGACAGCCCCAGCATTTT. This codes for CASSDTYRGQPQHF.

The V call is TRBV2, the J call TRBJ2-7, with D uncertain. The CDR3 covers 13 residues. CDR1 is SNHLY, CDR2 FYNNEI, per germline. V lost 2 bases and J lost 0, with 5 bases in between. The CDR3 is CASSESHSYEQYF. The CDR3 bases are TGTGCCAGCAGTGAAAGCCACTCCTACGAGCAGTACTTC.

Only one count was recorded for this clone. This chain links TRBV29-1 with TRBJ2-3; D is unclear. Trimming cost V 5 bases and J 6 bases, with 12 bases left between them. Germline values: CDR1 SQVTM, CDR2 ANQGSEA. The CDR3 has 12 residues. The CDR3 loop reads CSVFDQVDTQYF. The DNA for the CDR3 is TGCAGCGTTTTCGACCAGGTTGATACGCAGTATTTT.

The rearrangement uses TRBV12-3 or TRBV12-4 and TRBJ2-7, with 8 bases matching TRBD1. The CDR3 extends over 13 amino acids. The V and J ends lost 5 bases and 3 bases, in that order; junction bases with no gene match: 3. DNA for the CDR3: TGTGCCAGCAGTCGACAGGGGCTCTACGAGCAGTACTTC. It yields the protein CASSRQGLYEQYF.

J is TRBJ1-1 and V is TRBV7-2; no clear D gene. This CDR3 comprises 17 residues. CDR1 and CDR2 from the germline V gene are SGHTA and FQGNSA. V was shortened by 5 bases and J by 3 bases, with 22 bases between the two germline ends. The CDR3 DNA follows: TGTGCCAGCAGCCCAACCCGGGCGAAAAGAGAGGACACTGAAGCTTTCTTT. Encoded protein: CASSPTRAKREDTEAFF.

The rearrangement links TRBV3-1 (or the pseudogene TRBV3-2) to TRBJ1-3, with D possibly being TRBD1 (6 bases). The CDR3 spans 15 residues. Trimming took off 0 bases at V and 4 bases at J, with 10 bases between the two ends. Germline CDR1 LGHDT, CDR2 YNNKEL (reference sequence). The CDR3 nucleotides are TGTGCCAGCAGCCAAGATGGGGGCCCGGGAAACACCATATATTTT. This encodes CASSQDGGPGNTIYF.

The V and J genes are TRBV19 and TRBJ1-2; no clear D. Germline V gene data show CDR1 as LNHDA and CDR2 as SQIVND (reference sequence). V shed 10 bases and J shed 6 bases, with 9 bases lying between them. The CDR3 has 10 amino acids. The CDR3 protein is CATLGDGYTF. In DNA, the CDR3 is TGTGCCACCCTAGGAGATGGCTACACCTTC. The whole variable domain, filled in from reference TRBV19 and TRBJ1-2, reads DGGITQSPKYLFRKEGQNVTLSCEQNLNHDAMYWYRQDPGQGLRLIYYSQIVNDFQKGDIAEGYSVSREKKESFPLTVTSAQKNPTAFYLCATLGDGYTFGSGTRLTVV.

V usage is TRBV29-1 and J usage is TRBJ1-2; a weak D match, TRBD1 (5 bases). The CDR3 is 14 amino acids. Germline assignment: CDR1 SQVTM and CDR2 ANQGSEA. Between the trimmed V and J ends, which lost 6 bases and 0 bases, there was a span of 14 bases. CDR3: CSVPSGNSNYGYTF. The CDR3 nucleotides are TGCAGCGTACCCTCAGGGAACTCTAACTATGGCTACACCTTC. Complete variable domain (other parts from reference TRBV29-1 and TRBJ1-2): SAVISQKPSRDICQRGTSLTIQCQVDSQVTMMFWYRQQPGQSLTLIATANQGSEATYESGFVIDKFPISRPNLTFSTLTVSNMSPEDSSIYLCSVPSGNSNYGYTFGSGTRLTVV.

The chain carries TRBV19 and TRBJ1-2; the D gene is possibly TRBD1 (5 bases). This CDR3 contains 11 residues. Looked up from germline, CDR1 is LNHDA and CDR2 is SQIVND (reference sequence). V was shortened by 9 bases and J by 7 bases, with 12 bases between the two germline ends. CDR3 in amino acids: CASALGGGYTF. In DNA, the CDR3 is TGTGCCAGCGCCCTCGGGGGTGGCTACACCTTC.

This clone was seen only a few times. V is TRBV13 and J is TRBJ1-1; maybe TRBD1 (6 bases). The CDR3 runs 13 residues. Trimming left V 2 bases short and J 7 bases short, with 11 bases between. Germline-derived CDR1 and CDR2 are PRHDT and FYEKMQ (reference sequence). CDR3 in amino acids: CASSLSGELEAFF. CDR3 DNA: TGTGCCAGCAGCTTATCAGGGGAACTTGAAGCTTTCTTT.

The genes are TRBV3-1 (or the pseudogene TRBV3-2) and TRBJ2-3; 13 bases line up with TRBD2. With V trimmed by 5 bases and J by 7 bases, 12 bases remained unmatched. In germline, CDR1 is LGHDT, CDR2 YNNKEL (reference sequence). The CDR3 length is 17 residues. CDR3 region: CASSTYRTSGRDNTQYF. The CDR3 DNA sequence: TGTGCCAGCAGCACTTATCGGACTAGCGGGAGAGATAATACGCAGTATTTT.

CDR3 sequence reads: CASILVPGKMNTEAFF. In DNA, the CDR3 is TGTGCCAGCATATTGGTACCGGGCAAGATGAACACTGAAGCTTTCTTT. The rearrangement joins TRBV2 to TRBJ1-1; unclear D gene. The CDR3 length is 16 residues. Between the trimmed V and J ends, which lost 7 bases and 0 bases, there was a span of 18 bases. The germline CDR1 and CDR2 sequences are SNHLY and FYNNEI.

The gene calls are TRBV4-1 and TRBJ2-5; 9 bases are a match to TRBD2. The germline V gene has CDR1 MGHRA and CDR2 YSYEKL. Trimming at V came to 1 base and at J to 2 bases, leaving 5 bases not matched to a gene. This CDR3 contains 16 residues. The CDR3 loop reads CASSQVGGGVQETQYF. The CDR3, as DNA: TGCGCCAGCAGCCAAGTTGGCGGGGGGGTGCAAGAGACCCAGTACTTC.

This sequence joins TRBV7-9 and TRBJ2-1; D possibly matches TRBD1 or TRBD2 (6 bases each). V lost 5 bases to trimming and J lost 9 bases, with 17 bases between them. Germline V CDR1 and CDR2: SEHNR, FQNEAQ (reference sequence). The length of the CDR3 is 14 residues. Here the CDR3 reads CASSLRGGRREQFF. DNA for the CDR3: TGTGCCAGCAGCCTACGTGGGGGGCGGCGTGAGCAGTTCTTC.